The 29 T cell receptor beta chains presented below share a single source sample, sequenced in a study of cytomegalovirus exposure and HLA in healthy donors. Researchers ran the PCR with 60 Vbeta and 13 Jbeta primers. The protocol was immunoSEQ multiplex PCR, while the TCRdb copy is restricted to in-frame clones and leaves out a portion. The sample has around 200,000 clones. Sequenced material: PBMCs. The receptors come from a woman aged 25-40 years in good health and CMV-seropositive.

The gene calls are TRBV5-1 and TRBJ1-3; D is perhaps TRBD1 (6 bases). Per germline, CDR1 SGHRS and CDR2 YFSETQ. This CDR3 region has 18 residues. Trimming removed 1 base from V and 3 bases from J, with 20 bases in between. CDR3 DNA: TGCGCCAGCAGCTTGAAAACCCCCCGGACAGAGTATGGAAACACCATATATTTT. It is translated as CASSLKTPRTEYGNTIYF. The full variable domain, completed using reference TRBV5-1 and TRBJ1-3, is KAGVTQTPRYLIKTRGQQVTLSCSPISGHRSVSWYQQTPGQGLQFLFEYFSETQRNKGNFPGRFSGRQFSNSRSEMNVSTLELGDSALYLCASSLKTPRTEYGNTIYFGEGSWLTVV.

J is TRBJ2-5 and V is TRBV27, with TRBD2 matching over 7 bases. The germline gives CDR1 MNHEY, CDR2 SMNVEV (reference sequence). The V and J ends lost 2 bases and 10 bases, in that order; junction bases with no gene match: 10. This CDR3 has 14 residues. The CDR3 bases are TGTGCCAGCAGTTTAAATCAAGCGGGATCGGGCCAGTACTTC. This translates into CASSLNQAGSGQYF.

This chain uses TRBV6-5 with TRBJ1-5, with D perhaps TRBD1 (6 bases). Deletions cut 5 bases from V and 5 bases from J, with 16 bases between. CDR1 and CDR2 from the germline V gene are MNHEY and SVGAGI. The CDR3 sequence is 15 residues long. CDR3 in amino acids: CASSQNQGYDQPQHF. In nucleotides, the CDR3 is TGTGCCAGCAGTCAGAATCAGGGGTATGATCAGCCCCAGCATTTT.

V usage is TRBV7-6 and J usage is TRBJ1-1; possibly TRBD1 for D (5 bases). V shed 3 bases and J shed 1 base, with 9 bases lying between them. There are 14 residues in the CDR3. Germline loops: CDR1 SGHVS, CDR2 FNYEAQ. DNA of the CDR3: TGTGCCAGCAGCTTGCGAAGGGGGAACACTGAAGCTTTCTTT. The encoded protein is CASSLRRGNTEAFF.

On this clone itself: The same CDR3 also results from other DNA sequences found in this sample. V and J are TRBV19 and TRBJ1-5, with TRBD1 matching 9 bases. V was pared by 6 bases and J by 4 bases, with 1 base of the junction left unmatched. The CDR3 totals 13 residues. Germline values: CDR1 LNHDA, CDR2 SQIVND (reference sequence). The CDR3 coding sequence is TGTGCCAGTAGCGGGACAGGGAATCAGCCCCAGCATTTT. Translated, it gives CASSGTGNQPQHF.

V is TRBV7-9 and J is TRBJ1-1; D is uncertain. V lost 2 bases and J lost 1, with 5 bases in between. The CDR3 consists of 13 residues. The germline gives CDR1 SEHNR, CDR2 FQNEAQ (reference sequence). CDR3 nucleotide sequence: TGTGCCAGCAGCTTAAACAGGAACACTGAAGCTTTCTTT. It encodes CASSLNRNTEAFF. Filled out from reference TRBV7-9 and TRBJ1-1, the complete variable domain reads DTGVSQNPRHKITKRGQNVTFRCDPISEHNRLYWYRQTLGQGPEFLTYFQNEAQLEKSRLLSDRFSAERPKGSFSTLEIQRTEQGDSAMYLCASSLNRNTEAFFGQGTRLTVV.

V gene TRBV5-1 combines with J gene TRBJ2-2; 14 nucleotides align to TRBD2. The CDR3 runs to 20 residues. From germline, CDR1 is SGHRS and CDR2 YFSETQ. The junction had 17 bases not matched to a gene; V was cut back by 6 bases and J by 4 bases. The CDR3 bases are TGCGCCAGCACCCCATTCTCCGGGACTAGCGGGAGTATGGGCACCGGGGAGCTGTTTTTT. Its protein product is CASTPFSGTSGSMGTGELFF.

The J gene is TRBJ2-2, the V gene TRBV6-1; 7 nucleotides align to TRBD1. CDR1 is MNHNS and CDR2 is SASEGT in the germline V gene. V gave up 6 bases and J gave up 4 bases; unmatched junction bases: 8. The CDR3 runs to 15 residues. Written as DNA, the CDR3 is TGTGCCAGCAGGCCCGTGACAGGGCGCACCGGGGAGCTGTTTTTT. Its translation: CASRPVTGRTGELFF.

The V call is TRBV6-1, the J call TRBJ2-3; D call uncertain. Germline V gives CDR1 MNHNS, CDR2 SASEGT. Trimming pared 2 bases from V and 0 bases from J, leaving 9 bases between. The CDR3 loop spans 15 amino acids. The CDR3 spells CASSERRVSTDTQYF. DNA of the CDR3: TGTGCCAGCAGTGAAAGGAGAGTTAGCACAGATACGCAGTATTTT.

The rearrangement uses TRBV18 and TRBJ1-1; D is unresolved. Per germline, CDR1 KGHSH and CDR2 LQKENI. V lost 1 base and J 0 bases, leaving 9 bases between the germline ends. The CDR3 covers 15 residues. The CDR3 region is CASSPQEFMNTEAFF. In DNA form, the CDR3 reads TGTGCCAGCTCACCACAGGAGTTCATGAACACTGAAGCTTTCTTT.

This chain links TRBV5-1 with TRBJ2-2; maybe TRBD1 (6 bases). The CDR3 contains 14 residues. Trimming left V 2 bases short and J 4 bases short, with 9 bases between. Germline CDR1 reads SGHRS; CDR2 reads YFSETQ. The DNA of the CDR3 is TGCGCCAGCAGCTTTACAGGGCGCACCGGGGAGCTGTTTTTT. It specifies CASSFTGRTGELFF.

Here the CDR3 reads CASSLPKRTGWDTGELFF. The CDR3 DNA reads TGTGCCAGCAGCCTCCCAAAAAGGACAGGCTGGGACACCGGGGAGCTGTTTTTT. The chain combines TRBV28 with TRBJ2-2, with 7 nucleotides matching TRBD1. The CDR3 covers 18 residues. V shed 6 bases, J shed 3 bases, and the junction held 16 bases outside the gene matches. Germline-derived CDR1 and CDR2 are MDHEN and SYDVKM.

The chain is built from TRBV25-1 and TRBJ2-7, with a tentative D call TRBD2 (5 bases). Germline V gene data show CDR1 as MGHDK and CDR2 as SYGVNS. The CDR3 extends over 12 amino acids. Trimming took off 6 bases at V and 5 bases at J, with 11 bases between the two ends. This CDR3 is CASRGLSHEQYF. The CDR3 bases are TGTGCCAGCAGAGGACTCTCTCACGAGCAGTACTTC.

The gene calls are TRBV10-3 and TRBJ2-3; 9 bases line up with TRBD2. The V and J ends lost 10 bases and 3 bases, in that order; junction bases with no gene match: 20. This CDR3 has 18 residues. CDR1 and CDR2 from the germline V gene are ENHRY and SYGVKD. The CDR3 DNA is TGTGCCACCCTCCGGACACGACCAGCGGGAGGCGAAACAGATACGCAGTATTTT. It specifies CATLRTRPAGGETDTQYF.

This sequence joins TRBV18 and TRBJ2-5, with D tentatively TRBD2 (6 bases). The CDR3 is 14 amino acids. The germline CDR1 and CDR2 sequences are KGHSH and LQKENI. The V end lost 3 bases, the J end lost 2 bases, and 10 bases lay between the germline ends. The CDR3: CASSPGSLQETQYF. The CDR3 DNA reads as TGTGCCAGCTCACCCGGGAGCTTACAAGAGACCCAGTACTTC.

This chain links TRBV6-5 with TRBJ1-4; D gene uncertain. From germline, CDR1 is MNHEY and CDR2 SVGAGI. With 6 bases removed from V and 11 bases from J, the gap between germline ends came to 19 bases. This CDR3 is built from 14 residues. The CDR3 DNA is TGTGCCAGCAGGCGGGAGCCCGCCCCGTTTAAACTGTTTTTT. It yields the protein CASRREPAPFKLFF.

The V call is TRBV28, the J call TRBJ2-7, with TRBD1 matching 7 bases. There are 12 residues in the CDR3. CDR1 is MDHEN, CDR2 SYDVKM, per germline. J was trimmed by 12 bases and V by 3 bases; bases with no gene match: 8. The CDR3 sequence: CASSLPGGQGYF. The CDR3 DNA reads as TGTGCCAGCAGTTTGCCAGGGGGTCAGGGGTACTTC.

A remark on this clone: Distinct nucleotide sequences in the sample also encode this CDR3. V gene TRBV10-3 combines with J gene TRBJ2-1; D remains unclear. Germline lookup yields CDR1 ENHRY and CDR2 SYGVKD. The CDR3 covers 14 residues. V was trimmed by 6 bases and J by 1 base, leaving 10 bases between them. CDR3 protein: CAISLDSSYNEQFF. CDR3 DNA: TGTGCCATCAGCCTAGACTCGTCCTACAATGAGCAGTTCTTC.

The rearrangement joins TRBV27 to TRBJ2-1; 9 nucleotides align to TRBD2. Germline V gives CDR1 MNHEY, CDR2 SMNVEV (reference sequence). CDR3 length equals 16 residues. After removal of 0 bases from V and 6 bases from J, the junction contained 6 bases not matched to a gene. The CDR3 reads CASSLSGTSFVNEQFF. The CDR3 DNA sequence: TGTGCCAGCAGTTTATCCGGGACTAGCTTCGTCAATGAGCAGTTCTTC.

Concerning this clone itself: Distinct nucleotide sequences in the sample also encode this CDR3. V and J are TRBV19 and TRBJ2-6, with D unresolved. The CDR3 spans 15 residues. The ends were cut back, 1 base at V and 0 bases at J, with 4 bases in the middle. The germline V gene has CDR1 LNHDA and CDR2 SQIVND (reference sequence). The CDR3 DNA follows: TGTGCCAGTAGTATAGCGAGCTCTGGGGCCAACGTCCTGACTTTC. As protein: CASSIASSGANVLTF. The entire variable domain, with the rest obtained from reference TRBV19 and TRBJ2-6, is as follows: DGGITQSPKYLFRKEGQNVTLSCEQNLNHDAMYWYRQDPGQGLRLIYYSQIVNDFQKGDIAEGYSVSREKKESFPLTVTSAQKNPTAFYLCASSIASSGANVLTFGAGSRLTVL.

The chain combines TRBV4-3 with TRBJ1-4; TRBD1 aligns across 8 bases. V lost 1 base, J lost 7 bases, and 5 bases stayed unmatched. Germline V gene lookup returns CDR1 LGHNA and CDR2 YSLEER. This CDR3 is 15 amino acids long. The CDR3 loop reads CASSQGTGLGEKLFF. Written as DNA, the CDR3 is TGCGCCAGCAGCCAAGGGACAGGGTTGGGTGAAAAACTGTTTTTT.

A note on this clone: Different DNA sequences within this sample yield the same CDR3. The chain combines TRBV19 with TRBJ1-1, with TRBD1 matching 8 bases. The V gene's germline CDR1 is LNHDA and CDR2 SQIVND (reference sequence). V gave up 7 bases and J gave up 4 bases; unmatched junction bases: 11. This CDR3 comprises 15 residues. The CDR3: CASITSQGASTEAFF. The CDR3 DNA is TGTGCCAGTATTACTAGCCAGGGGGCGAGCACTGAAGCTTTCTTT.

The chain combines TRBV28 with TRBJ1-5, with a weak D call TRBD1 (5 bases). The germline V gene encodes CDR1 MDHEN and CDR2 SYDVKM. Trimming removed 5 bases from V and 3 bases from J, with 11 bases in between. CDR3 length: 14 residues. The CDR3 coding sequence is TGTGCCAGCAGTGGAGACAGCTACAATCAGCCCCAGCATTTT. Amino acids: CASSGDSYNQPQHF.

The chain is built from TRBV6-1 and TRBJ1-1; D gene unclear. The CDR3 runs to 14 residues. CDR1 is MNHNS, CDR2 SASEGT, per germline. Trimming took 7 bases from V and 3 from J, leaving 15 bases between them. This CDR3 is CASNAAGAYTEAFF. The CDR3 region has the DNA TGTGCCAGCAACGCGGCGGGCGCGTACACTGAAGCTTTCTTT.

V usage is TRBV27 and J usage is TRBJ2-4, with D uncertain. Looked up from germline, CDR1 is MNHEY and CDR2 is SMNVEV (reference sequence). V lost 6 bases and J lost 0, with 6 bases in between. The CDR3 loop spans 13 amino acids. CDR3 amino acids: CASSLIAKNIQYF. CDR3 in DNA: TGTGCCAGCAGCCTTATAGCCAAAAACATTCAGTACTTC.

In regard to this clone: Other DNA sequences of this sample code for an identical CDR3. This CDR3 reads CASSVEQGNGYTF. CDR3 in DNA: TGTGCCAGCAGCGTGGAACAGGGGAATGGCTACACCTTC. This sequence joins TRBV9 and TRBJ1-2; 7 bases are a match to TRBD1. Trimming at V came to 2 bases and at J to 6 bases, leaving 4 bases not matched to a gene. This CDR3 spans 13 amino acids. CDR1 is SGDLS, CDR2 YYNGEE, per germline. The variable domain in full, completed from reference TRBV9 and TRBJ1-2, reads DSGVTQTPKHLITATGQRVTLRCSPRSGDLSVYWYQQSLDQGLQFLIQYYNGEERAKGNILERFSAQQFPDLHSELNLSSLELGDSALYFCASSVEQGNGYTFGSGTRLTVV.

The chain has TRBV30 and TRBJ2-5; maybe TRBD1 (6 bases). The DNA end favors TRBJ2-7, so the J call may be wrong. This CDR3 contains 12 residues. The germline gives CDR1 GTSNPN, CDR2 SVGIG (reference sequence). DNA of the CDR3: TGTGCCTGGAGTCTACAGGGTTACGAGCAGTACTTC. Encoded protein: CAWSLQGYEQYF.

The chain recombines TRBV7-8 with TRBJ2-7; unclear D gene. This CDR3 is built from 14 residues. Per germline, CDR1 SGHVS and CDR2 FQNEAQ. V lost 1 base and J 4 bases, leaving 11 bases between the germline ends. This CDR3 reads CASSLERQTYEQYF. As DNA, the CDR3 is TGTGCCAGCAGCTTAGAGAGACAAACATACGAGCAGTACTTC.

The chain employs TRBV10-1 and TRBJ1-4, with TRBD1 identical over 10 bases. Germline CDR1 WNHNN, CDR2 SYGVQD (reference sequence). The CDR3 sequence is 14 residues long. J gave up 8 bases and V 10 bases, and 10 bases lay outside the gene matches. The CDR3 spells CAIFAGTGAEKLFF. The CDR3 DNA follows: TGCGCCATCTTCGCGGGGACAGGGGCCGAAAAACTGTTTTTT.